The 5 T cell receptor beta chains reported below all come from one sample, sequenced in a study of radiotherapy plus CTLA-4 blockade in lung cancer. Here immunoSEQ multiplex PCR was the method, and the copy in TCRdb shows in-frame clones only, minus some. In the table there are about 95,000 clones, about four fifths of which are singletons. Sequenced material: peripheral blood, taken from a patient treated with radiotherapy plus ipilimumab. Every receptor here comes from a human donor with non-small cell lung cancer who had stable disease on radiotherapy plus ipilimumab.

The J gene is TRBJ1-2, the V gene TRBV6-5; 8 bases line up with TRBD1. Trimming removed 8 bases from V and 4 bases from J; junction bases left unmatched: 12. Germline V gene sequence: CDR1 MNHEY, CDR2 SVGAGI. The CDR3 extends over 15 amino acids. The CDR3, as DNA: TGTGCCAGCCTCCCGGGACAGGATTACCCCTATGGCTACACCTTC. Encoded protein: CASLPGQDYPYGYTF.

This chain joins TRBV4-1 and TRBJ1-3, with D unclear. V gave up 0 bases and J gave up 0 bases, with 3 bases separating them. The CDR3 sequence is 14 residues long. Looked up from germline, CDR1 is MGHRA and CDR2 is YSYEKL. CDR3 in amino acids: CASSQDNSGNTIYF. The CDR3 nucleotides are TGCGCCAGCAGCCAAGACAACTCTGGAAACACCATATATTTT.

The chain carries TRBV6-6 and TRBJ1-5; D is ambiguous. CDR1 MNHNY and CDR2 SVGAGI come from the germline V gene (reference sequence). V lost 5 bases to trimming and J lost 4 bases, with 9 bases between them. CDR3 length equals 13 residues. The CDR3 spells CASSLTPNQPQHF. In DNA form, the CDR3 reads TGTGCCAGCAGTCTCACCCCGAATCAGCCCCAGCATTTT.

This clone was seen only once. The chain combines TRBV27 with TRBJ2-5, with TRBD1 as a possible D gene (8 bases). Looked up from germline, CDR1 is MNHEY and CDR2 is SMNVEV (reference sequence). V lost 5 bases, J lost 7 bases, and 14 bases lay in between. CDR3 length equals 13 residues. The CDR3 spells CASSKQGGVTQYF. As DNA, the CDR3 is TGTGCCAGCAGTAAACAGGGGGGGGTGACCCAGTACTTC.

The chain uses TRBV5-4 and TRBJ2-7; tentative D call: TRBD2 (6 bases). CDR1 and CDR2 from the germline V gene are SGHNT and YYREEE (reference sequence). CDR3 size: 14 residues. Trimming removed 0 bases from V and 6 bases from J, with 13 bases in between. The CDR3 DNA reads TGTGCCAGCAGCTTGGCCCGGGGGTCAGCCGAGCAGTACTTC. Its translation: CASSLARGSAEQYF.